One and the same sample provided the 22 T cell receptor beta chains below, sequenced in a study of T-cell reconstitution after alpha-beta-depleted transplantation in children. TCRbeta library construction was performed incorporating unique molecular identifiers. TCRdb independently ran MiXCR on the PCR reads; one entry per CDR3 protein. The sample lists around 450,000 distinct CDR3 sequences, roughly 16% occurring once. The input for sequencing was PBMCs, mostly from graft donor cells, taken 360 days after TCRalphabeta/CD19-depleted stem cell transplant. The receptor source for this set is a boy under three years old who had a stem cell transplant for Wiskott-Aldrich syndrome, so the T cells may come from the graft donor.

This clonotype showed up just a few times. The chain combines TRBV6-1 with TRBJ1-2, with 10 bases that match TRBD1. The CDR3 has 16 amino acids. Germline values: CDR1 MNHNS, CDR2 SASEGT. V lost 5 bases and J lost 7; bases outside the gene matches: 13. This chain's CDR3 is CASSPKGGTGASGYTF. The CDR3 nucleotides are TGTGCCAGCAGTCCTAAGGGAGGGACAGGGGCCTCTGGCTACACCTTC.

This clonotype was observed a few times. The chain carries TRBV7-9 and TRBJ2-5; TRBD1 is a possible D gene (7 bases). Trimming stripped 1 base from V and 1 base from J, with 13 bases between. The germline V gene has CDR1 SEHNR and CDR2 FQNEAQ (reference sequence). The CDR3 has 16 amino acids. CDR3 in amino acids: CASSLGRGPFQETQYF. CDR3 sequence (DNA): TGTGCCAGCAGCTTAGGGAGGGGGCCTTTCCAAGAGACCCAGTACTTC.

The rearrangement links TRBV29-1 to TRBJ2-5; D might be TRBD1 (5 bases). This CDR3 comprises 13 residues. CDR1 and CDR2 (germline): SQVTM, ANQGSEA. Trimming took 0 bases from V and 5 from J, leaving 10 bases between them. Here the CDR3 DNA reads TGCAGCGTTGAAGAGGCAGGGCTGGAGACCCAGTACTTC. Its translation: CSVEEAGLETQYF.

CDR3 region: CAIREGGSSYNEQFF. The DNA of the CDR3 is TGTGCCATCAGAGAGGGGGGGAGCTCCTACAATGAGCAGTTCTTC. The chain is built from TRBV10-3 and TRBJ2-1, with a possible D match to TRBD2 (7 bases). CDR3 length: 15 amino acids. With 6 bases removed from V and 0 bases from J, the gap between germline ends came to 12 bases. Germline V gene data show CDR1 as ENHRY and CDR2 as SYGVKD.

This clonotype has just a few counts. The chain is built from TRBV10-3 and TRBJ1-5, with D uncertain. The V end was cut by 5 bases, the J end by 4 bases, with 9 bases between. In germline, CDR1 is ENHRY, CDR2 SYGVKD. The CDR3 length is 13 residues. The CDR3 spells CAISYDGNQPQHF. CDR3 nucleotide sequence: TGTGCCATCAGTTACGACGGTAATCAGCCCCAGCATTTT.

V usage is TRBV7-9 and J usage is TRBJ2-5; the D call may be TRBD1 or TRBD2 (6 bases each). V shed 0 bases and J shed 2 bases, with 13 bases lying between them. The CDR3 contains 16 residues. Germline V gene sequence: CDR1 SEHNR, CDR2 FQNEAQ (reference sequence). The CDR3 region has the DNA TGTGCCAGCAGCTTAGCCCCCGGGGGCCTTCAAGAGACCCAGTACTTC. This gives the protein CASSLAPGGLQETQYF.

CDR3 DNA sequence: TGTGCCAGCAATGGCGGGAGGGCCTTCGGGGAGCTGTTTTTT. Amino acid sequence: CASNGGRAFGELFF. This sequence joins TRBV12-3 or TRBV12-4 and TRBJ2-2, with 9 bases lining up with TRBD2. Losses at the gene ends were 7 bases for V and 7 bases for J; bases not matched to a gene: 7. This CDR3 has 14 amino acids.

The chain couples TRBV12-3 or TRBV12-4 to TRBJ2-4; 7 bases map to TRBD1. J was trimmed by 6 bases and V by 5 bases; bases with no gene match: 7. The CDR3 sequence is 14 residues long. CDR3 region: CASSGQARGNIQYF. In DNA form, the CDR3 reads TGTGCCAGCAGTGGACAGGCACGAGGAAACATTCAGTACTTC.

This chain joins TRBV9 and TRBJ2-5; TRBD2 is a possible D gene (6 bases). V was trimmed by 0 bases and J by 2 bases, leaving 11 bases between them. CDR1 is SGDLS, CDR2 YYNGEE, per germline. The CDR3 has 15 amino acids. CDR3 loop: CASSVAWDSQETQYF. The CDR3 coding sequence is TGTGCCAGCAGCGTAGCCTGGGACTCTCAAGAGACCCAGTACTTC.

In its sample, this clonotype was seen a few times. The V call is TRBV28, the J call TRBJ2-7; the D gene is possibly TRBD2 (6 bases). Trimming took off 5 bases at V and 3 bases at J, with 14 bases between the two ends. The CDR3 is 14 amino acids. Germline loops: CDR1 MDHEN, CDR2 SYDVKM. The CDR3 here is CASSHHGTDYEQYF. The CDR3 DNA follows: TGTGCCAGCAGTCACCATGGGACTGACTACGAGCAGTACTTC.

DNA of the CDR3: TGTGCCATCAGAGGACTAGCGGGAGCCAATGAGCAGTTCTTC. It is translated as CAIRGLAGANEQFF. The rearrangement links TRBV10-3 to TRBJ2-1, with TRBD2 identical over 13 bases. In germline, CDR1 is ENHRY, CDR2 SYGVKD. This CDR3 comprises 14 residues. With 6 bases clipped from V and 6 bases from J, the junction kept 2 bases outside the gene matches.

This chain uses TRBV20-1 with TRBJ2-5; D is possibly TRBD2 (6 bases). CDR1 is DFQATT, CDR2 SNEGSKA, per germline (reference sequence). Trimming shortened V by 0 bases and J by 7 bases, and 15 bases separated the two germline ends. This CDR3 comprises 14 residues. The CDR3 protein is CSARDRTRRGTQYF. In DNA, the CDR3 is TGCAGTGCTAGAGATAGGACAAGGAGGGGGACCCAGTACTTC.

The chain's CDR3 is CASSSTGGRLPYEQYF. CDR3 bases: TGTGCCAGCAGCTCCACGGGCGGGAGACTCCCTTACGAGCAGTACTTC. The chain uses TRBV7-9 and TRBJ2-7; 7 bases align to TRBD2. With 4 bases clipped from V and 4 bases from J, the junction kept 13 bases outside the gene matches. CDR1 and CDR2 (germline): SEHNR, FQNEAQ (reference sequence). There are 16 residues in the CDR3.

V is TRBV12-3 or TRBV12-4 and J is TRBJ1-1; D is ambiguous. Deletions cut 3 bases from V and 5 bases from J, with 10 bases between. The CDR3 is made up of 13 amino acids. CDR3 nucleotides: TGTGCCAGCAGTTTCCTAGGGCCTACTGAAGCTTTCTTT. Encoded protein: CASSFLGPTEAFF.

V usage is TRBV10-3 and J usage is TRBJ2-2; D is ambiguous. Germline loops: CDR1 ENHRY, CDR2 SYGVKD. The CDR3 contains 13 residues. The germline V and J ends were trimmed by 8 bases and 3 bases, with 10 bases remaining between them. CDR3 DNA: TGTGCCATCGTGAACAGATACACCGGGGAGCTGTTTTTT. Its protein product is CAIVNRYTGELFF.

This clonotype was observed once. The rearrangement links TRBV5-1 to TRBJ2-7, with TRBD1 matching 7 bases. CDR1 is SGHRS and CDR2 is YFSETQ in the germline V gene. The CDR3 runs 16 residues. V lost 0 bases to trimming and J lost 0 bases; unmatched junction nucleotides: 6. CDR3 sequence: CASSLEARGTSYEQYF. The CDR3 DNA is TGCGCCAGCAGCTTGGAGGCCAGGGGGACCTCCTACGAGCAGTACTTC.

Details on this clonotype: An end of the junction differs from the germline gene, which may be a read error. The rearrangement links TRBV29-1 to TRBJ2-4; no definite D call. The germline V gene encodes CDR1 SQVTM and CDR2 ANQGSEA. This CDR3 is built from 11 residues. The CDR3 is CSVPILNIHYF. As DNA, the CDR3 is TGCAGCGTTCCCATACTAAACATTCATTACTTC.

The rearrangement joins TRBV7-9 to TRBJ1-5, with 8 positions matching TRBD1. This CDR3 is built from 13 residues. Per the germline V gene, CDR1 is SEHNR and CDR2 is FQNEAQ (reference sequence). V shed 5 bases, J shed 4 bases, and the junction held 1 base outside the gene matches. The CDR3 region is CASSGQGNQPQHF. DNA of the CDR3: TGTGCCAGCAGCGGACAGGGTAATCAGCCCCAGCATTTT.

CDR3 DNA sequence: TGCGCCAGCAGACCGGGGCTAGCGGGAGGCGAGCAGTACTTC. Translated: CASRPGLAGGEQYF. V and J are TRBV4-3 and TRBJ2-7; the match to TRBD2 covers 11 bases. The germline V gene has CDR1 LGHNA and CDR2 YSLEER. J lost 6 bases, V lost 6 bases, and 7 bases had no gene match. This CDR3 comprises 14 residues.

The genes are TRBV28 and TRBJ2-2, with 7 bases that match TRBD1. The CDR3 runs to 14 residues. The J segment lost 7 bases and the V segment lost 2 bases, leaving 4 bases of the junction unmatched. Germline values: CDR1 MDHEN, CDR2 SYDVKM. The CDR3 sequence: CASSLVGGDGELFF. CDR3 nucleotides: TGTGCCAGCAGTTTAGTAGGGGGCGACGGGGAGCTGTTTTTT.

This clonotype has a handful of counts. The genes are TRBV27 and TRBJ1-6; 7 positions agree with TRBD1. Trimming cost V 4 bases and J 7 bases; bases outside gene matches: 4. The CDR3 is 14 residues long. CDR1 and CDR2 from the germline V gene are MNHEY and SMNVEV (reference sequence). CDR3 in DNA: TGTGCCAGCAGTTACAGGGGACGGAATTCACCCCTCCACTTT. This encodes CASSYRGRNSPLHF.

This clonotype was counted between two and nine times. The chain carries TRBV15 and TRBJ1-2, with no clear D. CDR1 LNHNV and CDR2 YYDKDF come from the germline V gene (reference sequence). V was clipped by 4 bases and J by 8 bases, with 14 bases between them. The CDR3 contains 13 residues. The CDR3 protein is CATSTRGPKGYTF. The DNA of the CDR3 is TGTGCCACCAGCACTCGGGGTCCGAAAGGCTACACCTTC.